Here is one TCR beta chain with its context. Antigen: not known. This entry belongs to a study of T cells expressing NK-cell markers. Study summary: Sorted CD3+CD56-NKG2C+, CD3+CD56+NKG2C+ and CD3+CD56+NKG2C- T cells supplied the TCR beta repertoires. Out of eight donors sequenced, seven tested HCMV-seropositive and the remaining one seronegative.

TCRdb reprocessed the 5' RACE reads, with one entry per CDR3 protein and no DNA. This table lists more than 120,000 distinct CDR3 sequences. Study-level findings and limits: These clonotypes additionally ranked first within the CD3+CD56-NKG2C+ fraction of a handful of donors. HCMV specificity of the expanded NKG2C+ T cell clones was not established.

CDR3 size: 15 residues. The genes are TRBV12-3 or TRBV12-4 and TRBJ1-4; TCRdb's D gene call, TRBD1, goes unchecked for lack of DNA. The sequenced sample was blood T cells: a sorted CD56 or NKG2C T cell subset, CD4+ or CD8+ T cells, or bulk PBMC T cells (not recorded which). The clonotype was recovered from a young man in good health. CDR3: CASRPTREWVEKLFF.